At least ten counts were recorded for the clone carrying this T cell receptor (beta chain). V lost 4 bases to trimming and J lost 10 bases, with 18 bases between them. This CDR3 spans 14 amino acids. In germline, CDR1 is SGHRS, CDR2 YFSETQ. A 10-nucleotide random UMI tagged transcripts in template-switch 5'RACE cDNA synthesis. TCRdb re-derived calls from the 5' RACE reads in MiXCR, one entry per CDR3 protein. The sample consists of under 40,000 distinct CDR3 sequences, 6% to 7.5% of them appearing once. The record originates from a study of neurological immune-mediated disorders. The specimen sequenced was CD4+ T cells from blood. V and J are TRBV5-1 and TRBJ2-1, with D perhaps matching TRBD2 (5 bases). This sequence was found in a man aged 50-60 years in good health. CDR3 region: CASSPPSSLSEQFF. As DNA, the CDR3 is TGCGCCAGCAGCCCCCCTAGCTCACTGTCCGAGCAGTTCTTC.